This section outlines one T cell receptor (beta chain) sequence together with its context. Its target is unknown. This sample stems from a study of T cell responses to AZD1222 COVID-19 vaccine. V dropped 2 bases and J dropped 3 bases, with 5 bases sitting between them. The CDR3 has 11 residues. Per the germline V gene, CDR1 is SQVTM and CDR2 is ANQGSEA. Assay: immunoSEQ multiplex PCR; the TCRdb copy retains only in-frame clones and omits some. The sample lists around 120,000 clones, 75% to 90% occurring once. Study findings and constraints: In a largely white British group with more females than males, clonal diversity was possibly underestimated. Epitopes outside B.1.351 and B.1.1.7 mutated regions reportedly drew nearly half of spike TCRs. Every sample of the repertoires postdated the peak T cell response.

The chain links TRBV29-1 to TRBJ2-7; D gene ambiguous. The TCR sequence derives from an adult who received the AZD1222 COVID-19 vaccine. The sample here was peripheral blood, taken 28 days after the second AZD1222 dose. The CDR3 DNA reads as TGCAGCGTTGAAACCTACTACGAGCAGTACTTC. Translated, it gives CSVETYYEQYF.